The source of this TCR beta chain is a study of identical twins. This clonotype was counted between two and nine times. The antigen remains undetermined. Germline V gene data show CDR1 as SGHAT and CDR2 as FQDESV (reference sequence). The CDR3 is 18 residues long. J lost 2 bases, V lost 0 bases, and 11 bases had no gene match. Study-wide findings and caveats: Conclusions came from cross-sectional statistical analysis, not from following the same donors. A partial confounding effect on zero-insertion analyses could come from invariant MAIT and iNKT cells.

Template switching added a universal primer site; cDNA carried unique molecular identifiers. TCRdb redid the calling of the 5' RACE reads with MiXCR, one entry per CDR3 protein. The sample has approximately 500,000 distinct CDR3 sequences, approximately 14% seen once. These same records also appear under a second study, on yellow fever vaccine responses in identical twins.

Sequenced sample: CD4+ T cells sorted from blood. J is TRBJ2-5 and V is TRBV11-1; 8 bases are a match to TRBD2. The TCR originated in a woman between 18 and 29 years old in good health. CDR3 nucleotides: TGTGCCAGCAGCTTAGCCCCTAGTAGCGGGGCCTATCAAGAGACCCAGTACTTC. Residues: CASSLAPSSGAYQETQYF.